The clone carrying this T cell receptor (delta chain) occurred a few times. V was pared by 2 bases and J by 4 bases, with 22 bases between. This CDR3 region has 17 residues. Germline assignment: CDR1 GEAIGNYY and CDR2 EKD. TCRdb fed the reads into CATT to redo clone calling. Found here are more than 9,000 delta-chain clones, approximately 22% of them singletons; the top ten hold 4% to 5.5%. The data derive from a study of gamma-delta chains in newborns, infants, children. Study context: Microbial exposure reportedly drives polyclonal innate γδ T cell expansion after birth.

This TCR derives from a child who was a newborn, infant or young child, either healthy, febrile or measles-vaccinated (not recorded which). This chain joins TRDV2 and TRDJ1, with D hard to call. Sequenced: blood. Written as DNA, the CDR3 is TGTGCCTGTGACATGATGTCCCAACGAATGTTTAACGATAAACTCATCTTT. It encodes CACDMMSQRMFNDKLIF.